The rows below give T cell receptor beta chains drawn from one sample of a study of shared clonotypes between healthy human individuals. Generated by immunoSEQ multiplex PCR, the TCRdb table keeps only in-frame clones and is missing some. Here the sample spans about 1.1 million clones, roughly 77% being singletons. Material: memory CD4+ T cells from PBMCs. The receptors originated from a man aged 18 to 35 in good health. Some clones in this sample may be carry-over from other donors' samples. Each CDR3 is given with its conserved first and last residue. Fields, in order: D gene, J gene, clone size, V gene, CDR3 DNA, CDR3 protein. The D gene is left open where the match is weak. Clone size is not always given. Where it is, it says once, few, many or a class for expanded clones.

>TRBD1|TRBJ2-1|.|TRBV11-3
TGTGCCAGCAGCACGAGGACAGGGGCTATTACCAATGAGCAGTTCTTC
CASSTRTGAITNEQFF
>.|TRBJ2-7|.|TRBV20-1
TGCAGTGCCAAGGGGGCCTACGAGCAGTACTTC
CSAKGAYEQYF
>TRBD1|TRBJ2-3|.|TRBV5-1
TGCGCCAGCAGAAAACAGGGGGGTGCCAGCACAGATACGCAGTATTTT
CASRKQGGASTDTQYF
>.|TRBJ2-7|few|TRBV27
TGTGCCAGCAGTTTCCTAGGCGCCCCCCTCTACGAGCAGTACTTC
CASSFLGAPLYEQYF
>TRBD1|TRBJ2-7|once|TRBV6-5
TGTGCCAGCAGTCCTAGTGGCAGGGGGACGTACGAGCAGTACTTC
CASSPSGRGTYEQYF
>TRBD1|TRBJ2-1|.|TRBV9
TGTGCCAGCAGCCGCAGGGGGGACAGGGGTCTCGATGAGCAGTTCTTC
CASSRRGDRGLDEQFF
>.|TRBJ2-4|.|TRBV7-2
TGTGCCAGCAGCTATGGGGTCCAGAAAAACATTCAGTACTTC
CASSYGVQKNIQYF
>.|TRBJ1-2|once|TRBV5-1
TGCGCCAGCAGCTCTGGAGGGTTCTATGGCTACACCTTC
CASSSGGFYGYTF
>TRBD2|TRBJ2-1|.|TRBV7-3
TGTGCCAGCAGCTTAACGCGGGAGGTGGGCAATGAGCAGTTCTTC
CASSLTREVGNEQFF
>.|TRBJ1-1|.|TRBV29-1
TGCAGCGTGGCCGGGACAATGAACACTGAAGCTTTCTTT
CSVAGTMNTEAFF
>.|TRBJ1-1|few|TRBV7-2
TGTGCCAGCAGCCCTACCAGAAGGGTGGCTGAAGCTTTCTTT
CASSPTRRVAEAFF
>.|TRBJ1-5|few|TRBV10-3
TGTGCCATCAGTGAGGGGAATTATCAGCCCCAGCATTTT
CAISEGNYQPQHF
>.|TRBJ2-7|.|TRBV21-1
TGTGCCAGCAGCAACAGACAGGGAATAGCCTACGAGCAGTACTTC
CASSNRQGIAYEQYF
>TRBD1|TRBJ1-2|few|TRBV27
TGTGCCAGCAGAACAGGGGTCCAATCTAGCTACACCTTC
CASRTGVQSSYTF
>.|TRBJ2-3|.|TRBV7-6
TGTGCCAGCAGCTTAAGACTAGAGACAGATACGCAGTATTTT
CASSLRLETDTQYF
>TRBD1|TRBJ1-1|few|TRBV6-6
TGTGCCAGCAGGGGGGGGACAGGGGACACTGAAGCTTTCTTT
CASRGGTGDTEAFF
>.|TRBJ1-1|once|TRBV29-1
TGCAGCGTTGCCGTCAGATTTATGAACACTGAAGCTTTCTTT
CSVAVRFMNTEAFF
>TRBD2|TRBJ2-7|.|TRBV10-3
TGTGCCATCAGTGTTCTCGGGACTACATCCTACGAGCAGTACTTC
CAISVLGTTSYEQYF
>TRBD1|TRBJ2-7|.|TRBV7-9
TGTGCCAGCAGCTTATACCGGGACAGGGGCCACGAGCAGTACTTC
CASSLYRDRGHEQYF
>.|TRBJ2-3|.|TRBV28
TGTGCCACCCGAGGCATGGAAACAGATACGCAGTATTTT
CATRGMETDTQYF
>TRBD2|TRBJ2-3|.|TRBV7-9
TGTGCCAGCAGCTTAGTGTCGAGCGGGACTAACGAGTATTTT
CASSLVSSGTNEYF
>TRBD2|TRBJ2-1|.|TRBV27
TGTGCCAGCAGTTTATCGGGACTAGCGGGAGGGTCCTACAATGAGCAGTTCTTC
CASSLSGLAGGSYNEQFF
>TRBD2|TRBJ2-7|.|TRBV5-1
TGCGCCAGCAGCTGGGGAATCAGCGGGGCTAGCTCCTACGAGCAGTACTTC
CASSWGISGASSYEQYF
>TRBD1|TRBJ2-7|.|TRBV11-3
TGTGCCAGCAGCTCCGGTCCCCGACAGGGGGCCTACGAGCAGTACTTC
CASSSGPRQGAYEQYF
>.|TRBJ2-5|once|TRBV5-1
TGCGCCAGCAGCCGCGACATTCGGGAGACCCAGTACTTC
CASSRDIRETQYF
>.|TRBJ2-3|.|TRBV28
TGTGCCAGCAGCCAGACCGGACAGTCAAGCACAGATACGCAGTATTTT
CASSQTGQSSTDTQYF
>.|TRBJ1-1|.|TRBV29-1
TGCAGCGTTGACCTTTATGCCGGGGATGAAGCTTTCTTT
CSVDLYAGDEAFF
>TRBD2|TRBJ2-2|.|TRBV5-4
TGTGCCAGCAGCTTGGTATTAGCGGGAGCGAACACCGGGGAGCTGTTTTTT
CASSLVLAGANTGELFF
>.|TRBJ2-7|.|TRBV7-2
TGTGCCAGCAGCTTAGTCGGGAGATGGTCCGAGCAGTACTTC
CASSLVGRWSEQYF
>TRBD1|TRBJ1-5|.|TRBV7-2
TGTGCCAGCAGCTACGACAGGGGTGGACAGCCCCAGCATTTT
CASSYDRGGQPQHF
>.|TRBJ1-1|.|TRBV21-1
TGTGCCTCCCGCCTGACAGGCCACGGGGTGAACACTGAAGCTTTCTTT
CASRLTGHGVNTEAFF
>TRBD2|TRBJ2-7|.|TRBV6-6
TGTGCCAGCACGGGGGGATACGAGCAGTACTTC
CASTGGYEQYF
>.|TRBJ2-1|many|TRBV27
TGTGCCAGCAGACTAGCTCCCCGCTCCTACAATGAGCAGTTCTTC
CASRLAPRSYNEQFF
>.|TRBJ1-5|.|TRBV2
TGTGCCAGCAGGGCAGGGGAATCTAGCAATCAGCCCCAGCATTTT
CASRAGESSNQPQHF
>.|TRBJ2-3|once|TRBV30
TGTGCCTGGAAAACTAAAAGGACTCAACAGGGAGATACGCAGTATTTT
CAWKTKRTQQGDTQYF
>TRBD1|TRBJ1-3|once|TRBV6-6
TGTGCCAGCAGTTCAAGGACAGGTCCTCCGGGAAACACCATATATTTT
CASSSRTGPPGNTIYF
>TRBD2|TRBJ2-1|once|TRBV30
TGTGCCGTACGACGGACTAGTACCAGTGAGCAGTTCTTC
CAVRRTSTSEQFF
>.|TRBJ1-5|.|TRBV18
TGTGCCAGCTCACCACGGGAGGGTGAAGGCAATCAGCCCCAGCATTTT
CASSPREGEGNQPQHF
>.|TRBJ2-5|.|TRBV7-9
TGTGCCAGCAGCCCAGCGGCCCAGTACTTC
CASSPAAQYF
>.|TRBJ2-7|.|TRBV19
TGTGCCAGTAGGGAGATGGGTGGCTCCTACGAGCAGTACTTC
CASREMGGSYEQYF
>TRBD1|TRBJ1-5|few|TRBV19
TGTGCCAGTAGTATTCACAGGGGGAGAAGTCAGCCCCAGCATTTT
CASSIHRGRSQPQHF
>TRBD2|TRBJ2-3|.|TRBV5-6
TGTGCCAGCAGCTTGGATAGCGGGAGTTCAGATACGCAGTATTTT
CASSLDSGSSDTQYF
>.|TRBJ1-1|many|TRBV7-9
TGTGCCAGCGCCCTGAGGACTGAAGCTTTCTTT
CASALRTEAFF
>.|TRBJ1-1|.|TRBV2
TGTGCTTACCAGGGGTCTCCGTTTTTCACTGAAGCTTTCTTT
CAYQGSPFFTEAFF
>.|TRBJ1-1|once|TRBV19
TGTGCCAGTAGTATAGATCGCGGTGGAGGCACTGAAGCTTTCTTT
CASSIDRGGGTEAFF
>TRBD2|TRBJ2-1|.|TRBV7-2
TGTGCCAGCAGTCAAACTAGCGGGATATACAATGAGCAGTTCTTC
CASSQTSGIYNEQFF
>TRBD2|TRBJ2-5|.|TRBV28
TGTGCCAGCAGTAAGGCGGGAGGACCAGAGACCCAGTACTTC
CASSKAGGPETQYF
>TRBD2|TRBJ2-7|.|TRBV5-1
TGCGCCACCCAATGGACTAGCGGGCCTTACGAGCAGTACTTC
CATQWTSGPYEQYF
>TRBD1|TRBJ2-5|.|TRBV5-1
TGCGCCAGCAGCTTGGAAACAGGGGCCCAAGAGACCCAGTACTTC
CASSLETGAQETQYF
>TRBD2|TRBJ2-1|once|TRBV15
TGTGCCACCAGCAGAGATATTAGCGGGAGTTTCGATGAGCAGTTCTTC
CATSRDISGSFDEQFF
>.|TRBJ2-2|.|TRBV29-1
TGCAGCGCTCAAGGGGTGACATCCGGGGAGCTGTTTTTT
CSAQGVTSGELFF
>.|TRBJ1-1|.|TRBV28
TGTGCCAGCAGTTTGGGGGGTGACACTGAAGCTTTCTTT
CASSLGGDTEAFF
>.|TRBJ2-5|.|TRBV28
TGTGCCAGCAGTTTATGGGCGGCAGGGGCTGGAGAGACCCAGTACTTC
CASSLWAAGAGETQYF
>.|TRBJ1-3|few|TRBV4-1
TGCGCCAGCAGCCACGCCATCTCGAGCTCTGGAAACACCATATATTTT
CASSHAISSSGNTIYF
>.|TRBJ1-1|.|TRBV27
TGTGCCAGCAGTTGGGGGGGTTACACTGAAGCTTTCTTT
CASSWGGYTEAFF